This T cell receptor beta chain was documented in a study of blood T cell repertoires in COVID-19. Study information: Sites across the United States, Italy and Spain contributed samples from acute and convalescent COVID-19. From T cells, B-cell-depleted T cells, or PBMCs came the material, which was cDNA or gDNA.

The protocol was immunoSEQ multiplex PCR, while the TCRdb copy is restricted to in-frame clones and leaves out a portion. The data show about 310,000 clones, roughly 91% seen once. Germline CDR1 reads DFQATT; CDR2 reads SNEGSKA (reference sequence). CDR3 length: 15 amino acids. The J segment lost 3 bases and the V segment lost 3 bases, leaving 8 bases of the junction unmatched. The chain employs TRBV20-1 and TRBJ1-5; TRBD1 aligns across 7 bases. The sample consisted of peripheral blood. The source is a man in his fifties with active or convalescent COVID-19. The CDR3 spells CSASAWTGLNQPQHF. The DNA of the CDR3 is TGCAGTGCTAGTGCTTGGACAGGCCTCAATCAGCCCCAGCATTTT.